A single sample gave rise to the 8 T cell receptor beta chains below, sequenced in a study of T cells in Graves' hyperthyroidism and ophthalmopathy. Amplification targeted TCR beta CDR3 regions from RNA transcripts. HTBI primers were used for first-round RT-PCR of the TCR CDR3. In TCRdb, the multiplex PCR reads were re-called with MiXCR into one record per CDR3 protein. The repertoire holds 400,000 or so distinct CDR3 sequences, 13% to 15% seen once, with 15% to 20% in the top ten. Sequenced sample: blood. These TCRs come from a woman aged 55-70 years with Graves' ophthalmopathy.

In its sample, this clonotype was seen many times. The chain employs TRBV5-1 and TRBJ2-2; D call uncertain. This CDR3 is built from 13 residues. Germline V gene lookup returns CDR1 SGHRS and CDR2 YFSETQ. Trimming cost V 6 bases and J 6 bases, with 12 bases left between them. In DNA form, the CDR3 reads TGCGCCAGCACCGCGGAGCACGCCGGGGAGCTGTTTTTT. Translation: CASTAEHAGELFF.

This clonotype was seen at least ten times. The chain combines TRBV5-4 with TRBJ2-1; TRBD2 matches 13 bases. The ends lost 4 bases at V and 9 bases at J; junction bases unmatched: 10. This CDR3 is built from 16 residues. Germline values: CDR1 SGHNT, CDR2 YYREEE (reference sequence). CDR3 region: CASSLPGLAGRIEQFF. The CDR3 DNA follows: TGTGCCAGCAGCCTCCCGGGACTAGCGGGAAGAATTGAGCAGTTCTTC.

This clonotype was seen ten or more times. V is TRBV20-1 and J is TRBJ2-7, with D possibly being TRBD1 (6 bases). Germline values: CDR1 DFQATT, CDR2 SNEGSKA (reference sequence). V lost 6 bases and J 4 bases, leaving 13 bases between the germline ends. The CDR3 runs to 12 residues. CDR3 sequence reads: CSAYRVWYEQYF. Written as DNA, the CDR3 is TGCAGTGCCTACAGGGTTTGGTACGAGCAGTACTTC.

At least ten counts were recorded for this clonotype. This chain uses TRBV20-1 with TRBJ2-5; 7 nucleotides match TRBD1. Trimming cost V 1 base and J 6 bases; bases outside gene matches: 5. There are 13 residues in the CDR3. Germline lookup yields CDR1 DFQATT and CDR2 SNEGSKA (reference sequence). CDR3 amino acids: CSARVRGSQTQYF. In DNA form, the CDR3 reads TGCAGTGCTAGAGTCAGGGGGAGCCAGACCCAGTACTTC.

This clonotype was found a few times. The V gene is TRBV5-1, the J gene TRBJ1-3; D remains ambiguous. Germline V lookup: CDR1 SGHRS, CDR2 YFSETQ. The germline V and J ends were trimmed by 5 bases and 3 bases, with 12 bases remaining between them. The CDR3 length is 14 residues. CDR3 residues: CASSEIPDGNTIYF. The CDR3 coding sequence is TGCGCCAGCAGTGAGATTCCCGATGGAAACACCATATATTTT.

The table lists this clonotype with many counts. J is TRBJ1-1 and V is TRBV12-5; no definite D call. Trimming stripped 2 bases from V and 1 base from J, with 11 bases between. This CDR3 is 15 amino acids long. CDR1 LGHNT and CDR2 FRNRAP come from the germline V gene. This CDR3 is CASGLKDWRNTEAFF. Here the CDR3 DNA reads TGTGCTAGTGGTTTGAAGGACTGGCGGAACACTGAAGCTTTCTTT.

This clonotype has a count of ten or more. The chain combines TRBV3-1 with TRBJ2-5, with TRBD2 as a possible D gene (5 bases). The V gene lost 5 bases and the J gene lost 4 bases, with 23 bases spanning the gap. The CDR3 is 17 amino acids. CDR1 is LGHDT and CDR2 is YNNKEL in the germline V gene (reference sequence). CDR3 loop: CASSDGVATRLGETQYF. CDR3 coding DNA: TGTGCCAGCAGCGACGGGGTGGCCACTAGGCTGGGAGAGACCCAGTACTTC.

The table lists this clonotype with many counts. The chain combines TRBV5-1 with TRBJ1-5; 8 bases agree with TRBD1. The V segment lost 4 bases and the J segment 2 bases; nucleotides outside the gene matches: 8. The CDR3 runs to 16 residues. Germline V lookup: CDR1 SGHRS, CDR2 YFSETQ. CDR3 sequence: CASSPGTGGGNQPQHF. The CDR3 DNA reads TGCGCCAGCAGCCCCGGGACAGGAGGAGGCAATCAGCCCCAGCATTTT.